A single T cell receptor beta chain is shown here with its context. Its antigen is unknown. MiXCR, applied by TCRdb to the 5' RACE reads, yields one record per CDR3 protein. The profile covers about 90,000 distinct CDR3 sequences, with roughly 10% appearing a single time and under 35% taken by the ten largest. The CDR3 has 13 residues. V was trimmed by 3 bases and J by 8 bases, leaving 14 bases between them. The germline CDR1 and CDR2 sequences are DFQATT and SNEGSKA (reference sequence). These data come from a study of CD8 T cells in ankylosing spondylitis. Study conclusions and caveats: A motif of eight or nine highly homologous TCR beta variants was seen as apparently characteristic of ankylosing spondylitis blood.

The rearrangement uses TRBV20-1 and TRBJ2-1; D gene uncertain. This sequence originates from a male donor with ankylosing spondylitis. The sample taken for sequencing was blood, either unsorted or a sorted T cell fraction (not recorded which). CDR3 bases: TGCAGTGCTAGCGGCCTAGTAACTTATGAGCAGTTCTTC. Its translation is CSASGLVTYEQFF.